This TCR beta chain comes out of a study of vaccination effects on CD4 cells after COVID-19. Study information: Vaccination followed sampling of two convalescent patients by 16 days and one week respectively. Overall study results and limits: New vaccine-induced clones dominated post-vaccine spike-reactive clones in convalescents.

The assay was immunoSEQ multiplex PCR, and TCRdb's table has in-frame clones only and misses some. The sample lists 20,000 to 25,000 clones, more than 60% seen once, with 37% in the top ten. This CDR3 spans 15 amino acids. The germline V gene encodes CDR1 LGHNA and CDR2 YNFKEQ. The V end was cut by 0 bases, the J end by 4 bases, with 10 bases between. Antigen-specific CD4+ T cell clonotypes were called by their expansion after viral peptide-pool culture in ViraFEST. Culture proceeded for about 11 days, and CD4+ T cells were then isolated. This individual tested PCR-positive for SARS-CoV-2 infection between March and December 2020. PBMC were cultured at fewer than 2.5 million per well with 8 to 10 IU/ml IL-2 and roughly 10 ug/ml peptides. This clone was detected a few times. Its specificity is unknown.

Source: CD4+ T cells from PBMCs cultured with a peptide pool, taken before COVID-19 vaccination. This sequence originates from a human donor who had a prior SARS-CoV-2 infection. The genes are TRBV4-2 and TRBJ1-5; tentative D call: TRBD1 (6 bases). The CDR3 DNA reads TGTGCCAGCAGCCAAGATGGTACAGGGAATCAGCCCCAGCATTTT. Protein product: CASSQDGTGNQPQHF.